This is a list of T cell receptor beta chains from one sample in a study of blood T cell repertoires in COVID-19. The table came from immunoSEQ multiplex PCR; TCRdb's copy has only in-frame clones and leaves some out. Found here are some 490,000 clones, approximately 91% of them singletons; the top ten hold 6.5% to 8.5%. Sequencing was done on a sample of PBMCs or T cells enriched from blood (not recorded which). The receptors come from a woman aged 60-75 years who had recovered from COVID-19. The CDR3 runs from the conserved cysteine through the conserved F or W. Fields, in order: J gene, clone size, D gene, V gene, CDR3 DNA, CDR3 protein. The D gene is left open where the match is weak. Some rows have no size entry. The others give once, few or many, or a class for an expanded clone.

J gene: TRBJ2-3; clone size: NA; D gene: TRBD1; V gene: TRBV4-1; CDR3 DNA: TGCGCCAGCAGCCCTGGTCCGGGACAGAGGATGACAGATACGCAGTATTTT; CDR3 protein: CASSPGPGQRMTDTQYF
J gene: TRBJ1-1; clone size: NA; D gene: NA; V gene: TRBV5-4; CDR3 DNA: TGTGCCAGCAGCTTGGGAGGGTTGAACACTGAAGCTTTCTTT; CDR3 protein: CASSLGGLNTEAFF
J gene: TRBJ1-4; clone size: NA; D gene: NA; V gene: TRBV10-3; CDR3 DNA: TGTGCCATCAGTGGGACCAGGGATGGAGCTAATGAAAAACTGTTTTTT; CDR3 protein: CAISGTRDGANEKLFF
J gene: TRBJ1-5; clone size: NA; D gene: NA; V gene: TRBV15; CDR3 DNA: TGTGCCACCAGCAGAGATCGGACAGTCGGTCAGCCCCAGCATTTT; CDR3 protein: CATSRDRTVGQPQHF
J gene: TRBJ2-1; clone size: NA; D gene: TRBD1; V gene: TRBV11-3; CDR3 DNA: TGTGCCAGCAGCTTCGCCGGGACAGGTGCCAATGAGCAGTTCTTC; CDR3 protein: CASSFAGTGANEQFF
J gene: TRBJ1-2; clone size: NA; D gene: TRBD1; V gene: TRBV4-2; CDR3 DNA: TGTGCCAGCAGCCGAAGAGGTGAGGGGGCGAGGGGTGGCTACACCTTC; CDR3 protein: CASSRRGEGARGGYTF
J gene: TRBJ1-2; clone size: once; D gene: NA; V gene: TRBV2; CDR3 DNA: TGTGCCAGCACCCCGGACTGGGGAAACTCCTATGGCTACACCTTC; CDR3 protein: CASTPDWGNSYGYTF
J gene: TRBJ1-6; clone size: NA; D gene: TRBD1; V gene: TRBV2; CDR3 DNA: TGTGCCAGCAGGGGTCTTTCGGGGACAGGGGGCTTCTCACCCCTCCACTTT; CDR3 protein: CASRGLSGTGGFSPLHF
J gene: TRBJ1-5; clone size: once; D gene: TRBD1; V gene: TRBV3-1/TRBV3-2; CDR3 DNA: TGTGCCAGCAGCCAAGGGACAGGGGCCTATAGCAATCAGCCCCAGCATTTT; CDR3 protein: CASSQGTGAYSNQPQHF
J gene: TRBJ2-5; clone size: NA; D gene: TRBD1; V gene: TRBV5-1; CDR3 DNA: TGCGCCAGCAGCTTAGGACAGGGACAAGAGACCCAGTACTTC; CDR3 protein: CASSLGQGQETQYF
J gene: TRBJ2-1; clone size: NA; D gene: TRBD2; V gene: TRBV9; CDR3 DNA: TGTGCCAGCAGCGTAGCAGGAGCGGGGGGGTACTCCTACAATGAGCAGTTCTTC; CDR3 protein: CASSVAGAGGYSYNEQFF
J gene: TRBJ2-2; clone size: NA; D gene: NA; V gene: TRBV2; CDR3 DNA: TGTGCCAGCAGTGCGAGGGGGGGACCCGGGGAGCTGTTTTTT; CDR3 protein: CASSARGGPGELFF
J gene: TRBJ2-5; clone size: NA; D gene: NA; V gene: TRBV7-2; CDR3 DNA: TGTGCCAGCAGCTCTAACCAGGGGGGGACCCAGTACTTC; CDR3 protein: CASSSNQGGTQYF
J gene: TRBJ2-2; clone size: NA; D gene: NA; V gene: TRBV5-1; CDR3 DNA: TGCGCCAGCAGCTTGGAGAGGTTCGCCGGGGAGCTGTTTTTT; CDR3 protein: CASSLERFAGELFF
J gene: TRBJ1-5; clone size: NA; D gene: NA; V gene: TRBV6-5; CDR3 DNA: TGTGCCAGCATCCCAACATCTTATAGCAATCAGCCCCAGCATTTT; CDR3 protein: CASIPTSYSNQPQHF
J gene: TRBJ1-1; clone size: NA; D gene: TRBD1; V gene: TRBV19; CDR3 DNA: TGTGCCAGTAGTCGGACAGGGGGATCTGCAGCTTTCTTT; CDR3 protein: CASSRTGGSAAFF
J gene: TRBJ1-4; clone size: NA; D gene: NA; V gene: TRBV20-1; CDR3 DNA: TGCAGTGCTAGAGCGGAAAAACTGTTTTTT; CDR3 protein: CSARAEKLFF
J gene: TRBJ1-1; clone size: NA; D gene: TRBD1; V gene: TRBV7-7; CDR3 DNA: TGTGCCAGCAGCTCTCCCGGGACAGGGCTGAACACTGAAGCTTTCTTT; CDR3 protein: CASSSPGTGLNTEAFF
J gene: TRBJ1-1; clone size: once; D gene: NA; V gene: TRBV11-2; CDR3 DNA: TGTGCCAGCAGCCTGGAGGGTTATGGGGCTGAAGCTTTCTTT; CDR3 protein: CASSLEGYGAEAFF
J gene: TRBJ1-2; clone size: NA; D gene: TRBD1; V gene: TRBV5-1; CDR3 DNA: TGCGCCAGCAGCCCGGGACAGGGCAACTATGGCTACACCTTC; CDR3 protein: CASSPGQGNYGYTF
J gene: TRBJ2-7; clone size: NA; D gene: NA; V gene: TRBV13; CDR3 DNA: TGTGCCAGCAGCCCGTCCCTAGCAAGGGAAAGCGAGCAGTACTTC; CDR3 protein: CASSPSLARESEQYF
J gene: TRBJ1-3; clone size: NA; D gene: NA; V gene: TRBV9; CDR3 DNA: TGTGCCAGCAGCGTAGGCGGGGTGGTTTCTGGAAACACCATATATTTT; CDR3 protein: CASSVGGVVSGNTIYF
J gene: TRBJ1-2; clone size: NA; D gene: NA; V gene: TRBV10-3; CDR3 DNA: TGTGCCATCAGTGAGACAGGGTTCTATGGCTACACCTTC; CDR3 protein: CAISETGFYGYTF
J gene: TRBJ2-1; clone size: NA; D gene: TRBD1; V gene: TRBV5-5; CDR3 DNA: TGTGCCAGCAGCTACCCCGACAGGGGGAATGAGCAGTTCTTC; CDR3 protein: CASSYPDRGNEQFF
J gene: TRBJ1-2; clone size: NA; D gene: TRBD1; V gene: TRBV9; CDR3 DNA: TGTGCCAGCAGCGGGGACAGGGGATTCGATGGCTACACCTTC; CDR3 protein: CASSGDRGFDGYTF
J gene: TRBJ2-1; clone size: NA; D gene: TRBD1; V gene: TRBV27; CDR3 DNA: TGTGCCAGCAGTTCCCCGGGACAGGGTGCCAATGAGCAGTTCTTC; CDR3 protein: CASSSPGQGANEQFF
J gene: TRBJ2-1; clone size: few; D gene: TRBD1; V gene: TRBV5-1; CDR3 DNA: TGCGCCAGCAGCATGACACTCGGACAGGGCGATGAGCAGTTCTTC; CDR3 protein: CASSMTLGQGDEQFF
J gene: TRBJ2-1; clone size: once; D gene: TRBD1; V gene: TRBV24-1; CDR3 DNA: TGTGCCACCGGGACAGGGAGTCACCAGGAGCAGTTCTTC; CDR3 protein: CATGTGSHQEQFF
J gene: TRBJ1-1; clone size: once; D gene: NA; V gene: TRBV7-8; CDR3 DNA: TGTGCCAGCAGCGCAAAACGGGTGTGGGCTGAAGCTTTCTTT; CDR3 protein: CASSAKRVWAEAFF
J gene: TRBJ1-4; clone size: few; D gene: NA; V gene: TRBV4-1; CDR3 DNA: TGCGCCAGCAGCCAAGCACCAGGGTTAGCTAATGAAAAACTGTTTTTT; CDR3 protein: CASSQAPGLANEKLFF
J gene: TRBJ1-1; clone size: once; D gene: TRBD1; V gene: TRBV2; CDR3 DNA: TGTGCCAGCGGAGACAACAGGGGGTTCGACACTGAAGCTTTCTTT; CDR3 protein: CASGDNRGFDTEAFF
J gene: TRBJ2-1; clone size: NA; D gene: NA; V gene: TRBV24-1; CDR3 DNA: TGTGCCACCAGTGATTCAGGTTTCTACAATGAGCAGTTCTTC; CDR3 protein: CATSDSGFYNEQFF
J gene: TRBJ1-5; clone size: few; D gene: NA; V gene: TRBV15; CDR3 DNA: TGTGCCACCAGCAGATTGGGGGGAGGCAATCAGCCCCAGCATTTT; CDR3 protein: CATSRLGGGNQPQHF
J gene: TRBJ1-2; clone size: NA; D gene: TRBD1; V gene: TRBV5-1; CDR3 DNA: TGCGCCAGCAGCTTGACCGGGACAGTTAACTATGGCTACACCTTC; CDR3 protein: CASSLTGTVNYGYTF
J gene: TRBJ2-3; clone size: NA; D gene: TRBD2; V gene: TRBV19; CDR3 DNA: TGTGCCAGTAGTCCCCGACTAGCGGGGGGGAGAGATACGCAGTATTTT; CDR3 protein: CASSPRLAGGRDTQYF
J gene: TRBJ1-4; clone size: few; D gene: TRBD1; V gene: TRBV9; CDR3 DNA: TGTGCCAGCAGCCGGGACAGTGCAACTAATGAAAAACTGTTTTTT; CDR3 protein: CASSRDSATNEKLFF
J gene: TRBJ1-1; clone size: NA; D gene: TRBD1; V gene: TRBV14; CDR3 DNA: TGTGCCAGCAGCCAGAAGGGGACAGGAACGAACACTGAAGCTTTCTTT; CDR3 protein: CASSQKGTGTNTEAFF
J gene: TRBJ1-2; clone size: NA; D gene: TRBD1; V gene: TRBV5-5; CDR3 DNA: TGTGCCAGCAGCTTGGCCGACAGGGGTGTCTATGGCTACACCTTC; CDR3 protein: CASSLADRGVYGYTF
J gene: TRBJ1-5; clone size: NA; D gene: NA; V gene: TRBV7-9; CDR3 DNA: TGTGCCTCGAGTTCGGGGAGCAATCAGCCCCAGCATTTT; CDR3 protein: CASSSGSNQPQHF
J gene: TRBJ2-7; clone size: NA; D gene: TRBD2; V gene: TRBV5-1; CDR3 DNA: TGCGCCAGCAGATCCGGGACTAGCGTTACCTACGAGCAGTACTTC; CDR3 protein: CASRSGTSVTYEQYF
J gene: TRBJ2-3; clone size: NA; D gene: TRBD2; V gene: TRBV2; CDR3 DNA: TGTGCCAGCGGTCTACAGCGGGGGGCCCTCACAGATACGCAGTATTTT; CDR3 protein: CASGLQRGALTDTQYF
J gene: TRBJ2-2; clone size: NA; D gene: NA; V gene: TRBV18; CDR3 DNA: TGTGCCAGCTCACCAGGGCAAGCCGGGGAGCTGTTTTTT; CDR3 protein: CASSPGQAGELFF
J gene: TRBJ2-5; clone size: once; D gene: NA; V gene: TRBV9; CDR3 DNA: TGTGCCAGCAGCGTAGAATTGGGGGGCCAAGAGACCCAGTACTTC; CDR3 protein: CASSVELGGQETQYF
J gene: TRBJ2-2; clone size: NA; D gene: TRBD1; V gene: TRBV19; CDR3 DNA: TGTGCCAGTAGTCCCTGGACAGGGGCGAACACCGGGGAGCTGTTTTTT; CDR3 protein: CASSPWTGANTGELFF
J gene: TRBJ1-1; clone size: NA; D gene: NA; V gene: TRBV6-6; CDR3 DNA: TGTGCCAGCAGGGAGGGGACGGCCACTGAAGCTTTCTTT; CDR3 protein: CASREGTATEAFF
J gene: TRBJ2-7; clone size: NA; D gene: NA; V gene: TRBV21-1; CDR3 DNA: TGTGCCAGCAGCAACTCTCTCGGACAGGATGGCTACGAGCAGTACTTC; CDR3 protein: CASSNSLGQDGYEQYF
J gene: TRBJ1-1; clone size: NA; D gene: NA; V gene: TRBV6-5; CDR3 DNA: TGTGCCAGCAGTCGCCAGACAGAGAACACTGAAGCTTTCTTT; CDR3 protein: CASSRQTENTEAFF
J gene: TRBJ2-3; clone size: NA; D gene: NA; V gene: TRBV5-4; CDR3 DNA: TGTGCCAGCACCCCTTCGGGGGGCCGCACAGATACGCAGTATTTT; CDR3 protein: CASTPSGGRTDTQYF
J gene: TRBJ1-5; clone size: NA; D gene: NA; V gene: TRBV5-1; CDR3 DNA: TGCGCCAGCAGCTTGGGCTCCTCCCAGGGTCAGCCCCAGCATTTT; CDR3 protein: CASSLGSSQGQPQHF
J gene: TRBJ2-1; clone size: NA; D gene: TRBD1; V gene: TRBV10-3; CDR3 DNA: TGTGCCATCAGTGAAACAGGGGGCTCTATCAATGAGCAGTTCTTC; CDR3 protein: CAISETGGSINEQFF
J gene: TRBJ1-2; clone size: NA; D gene: TRBD1; V gene: TRBV27; CDR3 DNA: TGTGCCAGCAGTCCAATTAGGGACAGGGCTGGGAACTATGGCTACACCTTC; CDR3 protein: CASSPIRDRAGNYGYTF
J gene: TRBJ1-4; clone size: NA; D gene: NA; V gene: TRBV6-6; CDR3 DNA: TGTGCCAGCACCCCGACGGGGGGAGAGGGGGGAAAACTGTTTTTT; CDR3 protein: CASTPTGGEGGKLFF
J gene: TRBJ2-3; clone size: NA; D gene: NA; V gene: TRBV7-2; CDR3 DNA: TGTGCCAGCAGCTTACCGGGGGGCATAACAGATACGCAGTATTTT; CDR3 protein: CASSLPGGITDTQYF
J gene: TRBJ1-1; clone size: many; D gene: NA; V gene: TRBV19; CDR3 DNA: TGTGCCAGTAGCCCCGATTCCGGGTCCCAGGGGATGAACACTGAAGCTTTCTTT; CDR3 protein: CASSPDSGSQGMNTEAFF
J gene: TRBJ1-5; clone size: NA; D gene: NA; V gene: TRBV4-1; CDR3 DNA: TGCGCCAGCAGCCTCGAACCGGCCGGGTATCAGCCCCAGCATTTT; CDR3 protein: CASSLEPAGYQPQHF
J gene: TRBJ1-4; clone size: NA; D gene: NA; V gene: TRBV7-9; CDR3 DNA: TGTGCCAGCAGCTTAGGGTTTCAGGGTGCAACTAATGAAAAACTGTTTTTT; CDR3 protein: CASSLGFQGATNEKLFF
J gene: TRBJ1-3; clone size: NA; D gene: NA; V gene: TRBV12-5; CDR3 DNA: TGTGCTAGTGGTTTGGTTGGGCCCGCTCAGTGGGACACCATATATTTT; CDR3 protein: CASGLVGPAQWDTIYF